The following is a T cell receptor beta chain sequence with its context. These data are taken from a study of OX40 agonist ivuxolimab in advanced cancers. Assay: immunoSEQ multiplex PCR; the TCRdb copy retains only in-frame clones and omits some. The sample shows fewer than 50,000 clones, around three quarters of them seen only once. Germline V lookup: CDR1 SEHNR, CDR2 FQNEAQ (reference sequence). Trimming cost V 2 bases and J 7 bases; bases outside gene matches: 7. This CDR3 has 16 amino acids. The sequencing here drew on CD4+ or CD8+ T cells sorted from blood, taken in a trial of the OX40 agonist ivuxolimab. The sequence derives from an adult with an advanced solid tumor such as melanoma, head and neck, liver or kidney cancer. The chain links TRBV7-9 to TRBJ1-4; 10 bases agree with TRBD1. CDR3 DNA: TGTGCCAGCAGCTTAACGAGGACAGGGGGTAGTGAAAAACTGTTTTTT. Protein: CASSLTRTGGSEKLFF.